The sequence of this T cell receptor beta chain was determined in a study of control samples from healthy donors and cancer patients. Libraries were prepared by immunoSEQ multiplex PCR; TCRdb keeps only in-frame clonotypes and omits some of them. The sample has 150,000 to 200,000 clones; around 90% are singletons. V lost 6 bases, J lost 6 bases, and 9 bases stayed unmatched. CDR1 is MNHEY and CDR2 is SVGEGT in the germline V gene. This CDR3 contains 16 residues. This clone has just one count. The chain couples TRBV6-2 or TRBV6-3 to TRBJ2-2; 11 nucleotides match TRBD2. The sequence derives from a woman between 35 and 50 years old in good health. The material sequenced was blood. CDR3 nucleotide sequence: TGTGCCAGCAGCCGCATAGCGGGGGGGCGAGCCGGGGAGCTGTTTTTT. This translates into CASSRIAGGRAGELFF.